The TCR beta chain described here comes from a study of blood T cell repertoires in COVID-19. On the study more broadly: Specimens from acute and convalescent COVID-19 originated in the United States, Italy and Spain.

The germline V gene has CDR1 PRHDT and CDR2 FYEKMQ (reference sequence). The ends were cut back, 2 bases at V and 3 bases at J, with 4 bases in the middle. The CDR3 covers 13 residues. Some clones are missing from TCRdb's copy, which holds only in-frame ones; the method was immunoSEQ multiplex PCR. The sample shows over 250,000 clones, 80% to 90% of them seen only once. The sequencing sample was made of PBMCs or T cells enriched from blood (not recorded which). The chain is built from TRBV13 and TRBJ2-2; D is uncertain. The TCR sequence derives from a woman between 18 and 29 years old who had recovered from COVID-19. Here the CDR3 DNA reads TGTGCCAGCAGCTTACGGGACACCGGGGAGCTGTTTTTT. Protein: CASSLRDTGELFF.